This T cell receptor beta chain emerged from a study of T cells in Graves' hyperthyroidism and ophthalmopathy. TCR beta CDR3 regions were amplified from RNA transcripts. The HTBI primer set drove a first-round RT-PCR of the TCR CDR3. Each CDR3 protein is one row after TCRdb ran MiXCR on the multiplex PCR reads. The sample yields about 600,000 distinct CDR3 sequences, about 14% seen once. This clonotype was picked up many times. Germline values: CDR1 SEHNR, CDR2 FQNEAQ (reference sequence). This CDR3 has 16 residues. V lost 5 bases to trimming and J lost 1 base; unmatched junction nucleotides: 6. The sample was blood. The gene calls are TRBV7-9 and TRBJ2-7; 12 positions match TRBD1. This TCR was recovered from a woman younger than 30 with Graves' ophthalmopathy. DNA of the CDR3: TGTGCCAGCAGCGGGACAGGGGGCGATGCATCCTACGAGCAGTACTTC. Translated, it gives CASSGTGGDASYEQYF.